The 30 T cell receptor beta chains given below trace back to one sample, sequenced in a study of cytomegalovirus exposure and HLA in healthy donors (dated by TCRdb to 2016 to 2017). The library was built by means of the immunoSEQ multiplex PCR assay. TCRdb re-hosts the immuneACCESS table, in-frame sequences only. Its copies lack some clones; in the studies checked, an unresolved V gene accounts for under half of them, and the cause for the rest is not known. The sample profile shows approximately 180,000 clones; roughly 88% of them were found once. In total, the top ten clones hold roughly 1.5% of the sample. The sample consisted of PBMCs. These TCRs come from a woman younger than 30 in good health and CMV-seronegative.

The J gene is TRBJ1-2, the V gene TRBV30; the match to TRBD1 covers 11 bases. The germline V gene has CDR1 GTSNPN and CDR2 SVGIG (reference sequence). The CDR3 loop spans 15 amino acids. V lost 4 bases, J lost 3 bases, and 7 bases stayed unmatched. CDR3 bases: TGTGCCTGGATTAGCGGACAGGGGGCACACTATGGCTACACCTTC. As protein: CAWISGQGAHYGYTF.

V is TRBV11-2 and J is TRBJ2-2; D gene unclear. V lost 4 bases, J lost 3 bases, and 18 bases lay in between. This CDR3 has 17 residues. Germline lookup yields CDR1 SGHAT and CDR2 FQNNGV. The CDR3 DNA is TGTGCCAGCAGCTACCTATGGAGTGGAGTGGACACCGGGGAGCTGTTTTTT. Protein sequence: CASSYLWSGVDTGELFF.

This sequence joins TRBV19 and TRBJ1-4; TRBD1 agrees at 8 bases. Trimming removed 4 bases from V and 6 bases from J; junction bases left unmatched: 10. Germline CDR1 and CDR2: LNHDA and SQIVND (reference sequence). The CDR3 extends over 16 amino acids. CDR3 in DNA: TGTGCCAGTAGTACCCCGTGGACAGGGCGGGATGAAAAACTGTTTTTT. Residues: CASSTPWTGRDEKLFF.

The chain carries TRBV10-1 and TRBJ2-7; 14 nucleotides line up with TRBD2. Trimming at V came to 4 bases and at J to 3 bases, leaving 2 bases not matched to a gene. The CDR3 contains 15 residues. From germline, CDR1 is WNHNN and CDR2 SYGVQD (reference sequence). The CDR3 is CASSVGLAGGYEQYF. The DNA for the CDR3 is TGCGCCAGCAGTGTCGGACTAGCGGGGGGCTACGAGCAGTACTTC.

The J gene is TRBJ1-5, the V gene TRBV7-9; D possibly corresponds to TRBD1 (5 bases). The CDR3 is made up of 13 amino acids. V was shortened by 2 bases and J by 5 bases, with 7 bases between the two germline ends. Germline CDR1 reads SEHNR; CDR2 reads FQNEAQ (reference sequence). CDR3: CASSLQGHQPQHF. The CDR3 DNA sequence: TGTGCCAGCAGCTTACAGGGTCATCAGCCCCAGCATTTT.

The rearrangement uses TRBV6-5 and TRBJ1-5; D is unresolved. V gave up 3 bases and J gave up 4 bases, with 7 bases separating them. The CDR3 runs to 13 residues. Germline CDR1 MNHEY, CDR2 SVGAGI. The CDR3 coding sequence is TGTGCCAGCAGTTATTCGGTGAATCAGCCCCAGCATTTT. Its protein product is CASSYSVNQPQHF.

The rearrangement links TRBV19 to TRBJ2-2, with TRBD1 as a possible D gene (6 bases). Germline V lookup: CDR1 LNHDA, CDR2 SQIVND (reference sequence). The CDR3 is 13 amino acids. V was trimmed by 6 bases and J by 3 bases, leaving 8 bases between them. CDR3 sequence reads: CASRYRDTGELFF. CDR3 in DNA: TGTGCCAGTAGATACAGGGACACCGGGGAGCTGTTTTTT.

V usage is TRBV11-2 and J usage is TRBJ1-1; D is possibly TRBD1 (6 bases). The germline V and J ends were trimmed by 4 bases and 8 bases, with 14 bases remaining between them. Germline values: CDR1 SGHAT, CDR2 FQNNGV. The CDR3 loop spans 13 amino acids. The CDR3 coding sequence is TGTGCCAGCAGCTCCTACAGGGTAGGAGAAGCTTTCTTT. It translates to CASSSYRVGEAFF.

The chain employs TRBV25-1 and TRBJ2-7; TRBD1 matches at 10 bases. The CDR3 covers 13 residues. CDR1 is MGHDK, CDR2 SYGVNS, per germline. The trim removed 4 bases at V and 6 bases at J, leaving 3 bases unmatched. CDR3 residues: CASSGGQGREQYF. For the CDR3, the DNA is TGTGCCAGCAGTGGGGGACAGGGGCGCGAGCAGTACTTC.

This clone was found a few times. Mismatch with germline at one junction end may stem from a read error. The V and J genes are TRBV2 and TRBJ1-2, with 8 bases identical to TRBD1. The germline CDR1 and CDR2 sequences are SNHLY and FYNNEI. This CDR3 comprises 13 residues. CDR3 in DNA: TGTGCCAGCAGTGAAGCGCCTAGGGACAGGCGACCCTTC. It encodes CASSEAPRDRRPF.

The rearrangement uses TRBV6-4 and TRBJ2-1, with TRBD2 identical over 7 bases. The CDR3 length is 15 residues. V lost 7 bases, J lost 5 bases, and 11 bases stayed unmatched. From germline, CDR1 is MRHNA and CDR2 SNTAGT. The CDR3 loop reads CASTISGSGNNEQFF. The CDR3 coding sequence is TGTGCCAGCACCATTAGCGGGTCTGGCAACAATGAGCAGTTCTTC.

V and J are TRBV27 and TRBJ1-1, with D possibly matching TRBD1 (5 bases). Germline CDR1 MNHEY, CDR2 SMNVEV (reference sequence). The CDR3 contains 19 residues. Trimming took 2 bases from V and 0 from J, leaving 22 bases between them. Here the CDR3 reads CASSLGQGGRLYMNTEAFF. For the CDR3, the DNA is TGTGCCAGCAGTTTAGGGCAGGGAGGGAGGCTTTACATGAACACTGAAGCTTTCTTT.

CDR3 in amino acids: CASSVAPAGKAGELFF. The CDR3 nucleotides read TGTGCCAGCAGCGTAGCTCCAGCAGGGAAGGCCGGGGAGCTGTTTTTT. V and J are TRBV9 and TRBJ2-2, with D possibly being TRBD1 (5 bases). V lost 0 bases and J lost 6, with 15 bases in between. In germline, CDR1 is SGDLS, CDR2 YYNGEE. This CDR3 is 16 amino acids long.

The chain recombines TRBV5-1 with TRBJ1-4; perhaps TRBD1 as D (5 bases). CDR1 and CDR2 from the germline V gene are SGHRS and YFSETQ. V lost 0 bases and J 1 base, leaving 13 bases between the germline ends. The CDR3 runs 17 residues. The CDR3, as DNA: TGCGCCAGCAGCTTGGATGGGGGGACGCAAACTAATGAAAAACTGTTTTTT. Encoded protein: CASSLDGGTQTNEKLFF. The full variable domain, its missing parts supplied by reference TRBV5-1 and TRBJ1-4, is KAGVTQTPRYLIKTRGQQVTLSCSPISGHRSVSWYQQTPGQGLQFLFEYFSETQRNKGNFPGRFSGRQFSNSRSEMNVSTLELGDSALYLCASSLDGGTQTNEKLFFGSGTQLSVL.

The chain joins TRBV5-1 to TRBJ2-3, with TRBD2 as a possible D gene (5 bases). Germline assignment: CDR1 SGHRS and CDR2 YFSETQ. Between the trimmed V and J ends, which lost 4 bases and 1 base, there was a span of 22 bases. The CDR3 is made up of 18 amino acids. CDR3 nucleotide sequence: TGCGCCAGCAGCCAGAAAGTCACCCAAGGACTTCGCACAGATACGCAGTATTTT. It codes for CASSQKVTQGLRTDTQYF.

The CDR3 spells CATRGQGQQYF. Here the CDR3 DNA reads TGTGCCACCAGAGGACAGGGCCAGCAGTACTTC. This rearrangement joins TRBV6-4 to TRBJ2-7; 8 positions match TRBD1. CDR3 size: 11 residues. Germline V gives CDR1 MRHNA, CDR2 SNTAGT. The V gene end was trimmed by 10 bases and the J gene end by 8 bases; junction bases not matched to a gene: 7.

The V and J genes are TRBV4-1 and TRBJ1-1; D is ambiguous. Germline V lookup: CDR1 MGHRA, CDR2 YSYEKL. Trimming took 1 base from V and 1 from J, leaving 4 bases between them. This CDR3 is 13 amino acids long. The CDR3 spells CASSQVQNTEAFF. In DNA form, the CDR3 reads TGCGCCAGCAGCCAAGTCCAGAACACTGAAGCTTTCTTT.

The chain recombines TRBV11-2 with TRBJ1-2; D is unclear. Germline loops: CDR1 SGHAT, CDR2 FQNNGV. This CDR3 comprises 14 residues. V gave up 3 bases and J gave up 0 bases, with 8 bases separating them. The CDR3 nucleotides are TGTGCCAGCAGCTTTGGAGTTACTAACTATGGCTACACCTTC. Its protein product is CASSFGVTNYGYTF.

This sequence joins TRBV10-1 and TRBJ2-2, with 9 bases identical to TRBD1. The V gene end was trimmed by 3 bases and the J gene end by 6 bases; junction bases not matched to a gene: 8. Germline CDR1 and CDR2: WNHNN and SYGVQD (reference sequence). This CDR3 region has 16 residues. Written as DNA, the CDR3 is TGCGCCAGCAGTGAACGGACAGGGGAATATCCCGGGGAGCTGTTTTTT. It translates to CASSERTGEYPGELFF.

Turning to this clone: A single base is all that separates this from a far larger clone, so a read error is likely. The CDR3 reads CASSYSSTGELFF. The CDR3 DNA reads as TGTGCCAGCAGTTACTCTAGCACCGGGGAGCTGTTTTTT. The chain employs TRBV6-6 and TRBJ2-2; D not certain. V lost 0 bases and J 4 bases, leaving 3 bases between the germline ends. The CDR3 has 13 residues. Looked up from germline, CDR1 is MNHNY and CDR2 is SVGAGI (reference sequence).

The rearrangement uses TRBV7-2 and TRBJ2-3, with 8 bases identical to TRBD2. After removal of 5 bases from V and 2 bases from J, the junction contained 9 bases not matched to a gene. CDR3 length: 16 residues. Germline values: CDR1 SGHTA, CDR2 FQGNSA. The CDR3 reads CASSLHPTSVTDTQYF. The CDR3 region has the DNA TGTGCCAGCAGCCTTCACCCGACTAGCGTCACAGATACGCAGTATTTT.

The genes are TRBV19 and TRBJ1-2; 9 nucleotides line up with TRBD1. Per the germline V gene, CDR1 is LNHDA and CDR2 is SQIVND (reference sequence). Germline trimming cut 5 bases from V and 2 bases from J; bases unmatched to any gene: 9. The CDR3 consists of 16 residues. CDR3 coding DNA: TGTGCCAGTAGTCCCGACCGCGGGACAGGGAACTATGGCTACACCTTC. Translated: CASSPDRGTGNYGYTF.

Here the CDR3 reads CASSIYAGSAGELFF. The CDR3 region has the DNA TGTGCCAGTAGTATCTATGCGGGGAGTGCCGGGGAGCTGTTTTTT. The chain combines TRBV19 with TRBJ2-2, with TRBD2 as a possible D gene (6 bases). The length of the CDR3 is 15 residues. From germline, CDR1 is LNHDA and CDR2 SQIVND (reference sequence). V lost 3 bases, J lost 6 bases, and 14 bases lay in between.

The J gene is TRBJ2-2, the V gene TRBV27; 10 positions agree with TRBD1. This CDR3 has 16 amino acids. Germline assignment: CDR1 MNHEY and CDR2 SMNVEV (reference sequence). Trimming removed 5 bases from V and 7 bases from J; junction bases left unmatched: 10. The CDR3 is CASSPRMTGGGGELFF. The CDR3 DNA reads TGTGCCAGCAGTCCGCGAATGACAGGGGGCGGCGGGGAGCTGTTTTTT.

The V and J genes are TRBV5-6 and TRBJ2-2; 8 bases match TRBD2. This CDR3 spans 16 amino acids. The germline V gene has CDR1 SGHDT and CDR2 YYEEEE. V shed 5 bases and J 0 bases; nucleotides not matched to a gene: 6. CDR3 sequence reads: CASSFTSGTNTGELFF. The CDR3 nucleotides read TGTGCCAGCAGTTTTACTAGCGGAACGAACACCGGGGAGCTGTTTTTT.

V is TRBV7-9 and J is TRBJ2-7; the match to TRBD1 covers 7 bases. The junction had 12 bases not matched to a gene; V was cut back by 5 bases and J by 2 bases. Germline CDR1 is SEHNR and CDR2 is FQNEAQ (reference sequence). The CDR3 is made up of 16 amino acids. Here the CDR3 reads CASSLIQGMGTYEQYF. The CDR3 DNA sequence: TGTGCCAGCAGCCTAATACAGGGGATGGGCACCTACGAGCAGTACTTC. Based on the CDR3 plus reference TRBV7-9 and TRBJ2-7, the full variable domain is DTGVSQNPRHKITKRGQNVTFRCDPISEHNRLYWYRQTLGQGPEFLTYFQNEAQLEKSRLLSDRFSAERPKGSFSTLEIQRTEQGDSAMYLCASSLIQGMGTYEQYFGPGTRLTVT.

J is TRBJ2-7 and V is TRBV10-2, with 13 bases aligning to TRBD2. V lost 8 bases, J lost 6 bases, and 10 bases stayed unmatched. Germline CDR1 and CDR2: WSHSY and SAAADI. The CDR3 loop spans 15 amino acids. This chain's CDR3 is CASSYPGTSGIEQYF. The CDR3 nucleotides read TGCGCCAGCTCGTACCCGGGGACTAGCGGGATCGAGCAGTACTTC.

This rearrangement joins TRBV18 to TRBJ2-7; D might be TRBD1 (6 bases). Germline loops: CDR1 KGHSH, CDR2 LQKENI. The CDR3 covers 16 residues. V lost 0 bases and J 2 bases, leaving 14 bases between the germline ends. The CDR3 loop reads CASSPPNRVPPYEQYF. CDR3 nucleotide sequence: TGTGCCAGCTCACCACCAAACAGGGTCCCCCCCTACGAGCAGTACTTC.

This chain links TRBV6-5 with TRBJ1-1; 7 nucleotides align to TRBD1. This CDR3 has 14 amino acids. V dropped 2 bases and J dropped 4; count of bases not matched to a gene: 4. Germline V gives CDR1 MNHEY, CDR2 SVGAGI. The CDR3 region is CASSYAGQATEAFF. CDR3 in DNA: TGTGCCAGCAGTTACGCCGGACAGGCCACTGAAGCTTTCTTT.

The chain joins TRBV11-3 to TRBJ2-3; 10 bases line up with TRBD1. CDR1 is SGHNT, CDR2 YENEEA, per germline. This CDR3 is 15 amino acids long. With 4 bases clipped from V and 5 bases from J, the junction kept 6 bases outside the gene matches. In nucleotides, the CDR3 is TGTGCCAGCAGCTCACGGACAGGGGGGAGAGATACGCAGTATTTT. Translating gives CASSSRTGGRDTQYF.